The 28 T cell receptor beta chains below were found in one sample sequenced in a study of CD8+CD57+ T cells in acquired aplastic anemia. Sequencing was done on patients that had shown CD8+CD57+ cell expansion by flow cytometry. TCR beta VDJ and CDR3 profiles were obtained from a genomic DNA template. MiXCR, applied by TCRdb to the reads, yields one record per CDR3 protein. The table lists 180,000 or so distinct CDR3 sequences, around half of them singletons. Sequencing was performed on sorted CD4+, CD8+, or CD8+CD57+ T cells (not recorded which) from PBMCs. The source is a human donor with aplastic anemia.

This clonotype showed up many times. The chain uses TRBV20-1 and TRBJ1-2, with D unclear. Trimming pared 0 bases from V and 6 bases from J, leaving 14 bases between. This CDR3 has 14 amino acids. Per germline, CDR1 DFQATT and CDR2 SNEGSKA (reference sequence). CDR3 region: CSAREAPRVDGYTF. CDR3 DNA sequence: TGCAGTGCTAGAGAAGCCCCTCGCGTAGATGGCTACACCTTC.

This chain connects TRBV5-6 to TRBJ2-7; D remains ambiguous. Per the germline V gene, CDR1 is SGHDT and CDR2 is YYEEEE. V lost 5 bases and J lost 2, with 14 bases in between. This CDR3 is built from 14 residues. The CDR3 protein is CASSYSASTYEQYF. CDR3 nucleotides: TGTGCCAGCAGTTACTCGGCTAGTACCTACGAGCAGTACTTC.

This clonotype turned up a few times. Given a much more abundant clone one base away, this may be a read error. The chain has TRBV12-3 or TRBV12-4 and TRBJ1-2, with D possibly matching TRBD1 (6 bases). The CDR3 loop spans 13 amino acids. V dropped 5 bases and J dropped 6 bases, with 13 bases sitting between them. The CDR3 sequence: CASSKGGSDGYTF. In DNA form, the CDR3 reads TGTGCCAGCAGTAAGGGGGGTTCTGATGGCTACACCTTC.

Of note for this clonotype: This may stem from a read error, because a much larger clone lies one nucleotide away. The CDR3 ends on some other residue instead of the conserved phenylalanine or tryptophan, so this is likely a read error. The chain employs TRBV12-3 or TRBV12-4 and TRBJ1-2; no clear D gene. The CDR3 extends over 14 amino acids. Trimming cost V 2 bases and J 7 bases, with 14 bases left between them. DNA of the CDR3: TGTGCCAGCAGTTTAAATTTAGGGCGAAGTGGCTACACCCTC. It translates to CASSLNLGRSGYTL.

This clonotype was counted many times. The DNA for the CDR3 is TGTGCCAGCAGTGAAGGGACTCCTGAAAAACTGTTTTTT. This encodes CASSEGTPEKLFF. The J gene is TRBJ1-4, the V gene TRBV2; D is unresolved. Per the germline V gene, CDR1 is SNHLY and CDR2 is FYNNEI. The length of the CDR3 is 13 residues. V lost 1 base to trimming and J lost 7 bases, with 7 bases between them.

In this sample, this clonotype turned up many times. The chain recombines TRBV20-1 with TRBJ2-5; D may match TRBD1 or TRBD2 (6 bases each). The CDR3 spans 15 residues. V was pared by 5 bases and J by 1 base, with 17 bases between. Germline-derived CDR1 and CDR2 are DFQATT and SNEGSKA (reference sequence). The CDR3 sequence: CSAEGGGTIQETQYF. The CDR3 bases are TGCAGTGCTGAGGGGGGTGGGACAATCCAAGAGACCCAGTACTTC.

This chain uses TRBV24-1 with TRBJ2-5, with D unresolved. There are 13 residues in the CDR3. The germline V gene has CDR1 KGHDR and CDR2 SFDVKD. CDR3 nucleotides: TGTGCAAGATTGATGAGCTCGGTTGAGACCCAGTACTTC. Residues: CARLMSSVETQYF.

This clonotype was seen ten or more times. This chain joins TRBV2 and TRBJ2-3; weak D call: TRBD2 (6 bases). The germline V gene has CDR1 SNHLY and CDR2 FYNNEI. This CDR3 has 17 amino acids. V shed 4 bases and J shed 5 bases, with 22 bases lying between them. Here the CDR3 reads CASSGGVGLGQRDTQYF. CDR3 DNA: TGTGCCAGCAGTGGGGGGGTAGGGCTAGGCCAGAGAGATACGCAGTATTTT.

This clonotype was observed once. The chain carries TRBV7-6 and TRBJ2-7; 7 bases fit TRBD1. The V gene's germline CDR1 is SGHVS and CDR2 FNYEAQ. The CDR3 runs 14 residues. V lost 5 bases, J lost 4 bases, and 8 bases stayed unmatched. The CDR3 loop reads CASSEGQSGYEQYF. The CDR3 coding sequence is TGTGCCAGCAGCGAGGGACAGAGCGGATACGAGCAGTACTTC.

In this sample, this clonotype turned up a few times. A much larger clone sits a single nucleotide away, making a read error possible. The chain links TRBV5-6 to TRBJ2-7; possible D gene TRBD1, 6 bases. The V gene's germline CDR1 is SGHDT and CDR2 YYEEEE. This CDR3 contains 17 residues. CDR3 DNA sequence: TGTGCCAGCAGCTCGATTCTTCGACAGGAGATAAACTACGTGCAGTACTTC. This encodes CASSSILRQEINYVQYF. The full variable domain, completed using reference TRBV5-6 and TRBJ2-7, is DAGVTQSPTHLIKTRGQQVTLRCSPKSGHDTVSWYQQALGQGPQFIFQYYEEEERQRGNFPDRFSGHQFPNYSSELNVNALLLGDSALYLCASSSILRQEINYVQYFGPGTRLTVT.

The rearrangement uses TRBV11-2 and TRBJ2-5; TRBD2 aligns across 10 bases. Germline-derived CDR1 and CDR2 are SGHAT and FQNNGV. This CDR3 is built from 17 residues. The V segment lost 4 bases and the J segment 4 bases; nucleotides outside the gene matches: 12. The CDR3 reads CASSSLAGGREGETQYF. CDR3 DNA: TGTGCCAGCAGCTCATTAGCGGGAGGTAGGGAGGGAGAGACCCAGTACTTC.

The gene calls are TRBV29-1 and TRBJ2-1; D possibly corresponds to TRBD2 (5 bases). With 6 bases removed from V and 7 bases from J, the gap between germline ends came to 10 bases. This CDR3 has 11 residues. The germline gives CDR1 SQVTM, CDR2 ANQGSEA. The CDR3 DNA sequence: TGCAGCGTCAGCCAGCGGAATGAGCAGTTCTTC. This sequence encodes CSVSQRNEQFF.

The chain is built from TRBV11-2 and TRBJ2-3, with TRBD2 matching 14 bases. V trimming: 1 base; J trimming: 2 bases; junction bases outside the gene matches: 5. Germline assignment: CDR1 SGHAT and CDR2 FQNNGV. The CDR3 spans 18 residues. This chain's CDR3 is CASSLGLAGGPVTDTQYF. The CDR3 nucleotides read TGTGCCAGCAGCTTAGGACTAGCGGGGGGGCCGGTCACAGATACGCAGTATTTT.

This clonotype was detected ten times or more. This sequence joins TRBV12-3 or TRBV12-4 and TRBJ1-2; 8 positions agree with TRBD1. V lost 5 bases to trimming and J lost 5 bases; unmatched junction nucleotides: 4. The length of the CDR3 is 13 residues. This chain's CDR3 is CASSLDRDYGYTF. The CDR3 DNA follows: TGTGCCAGCAGTCTGGACAGGGATTATGGCTACACCTTC.

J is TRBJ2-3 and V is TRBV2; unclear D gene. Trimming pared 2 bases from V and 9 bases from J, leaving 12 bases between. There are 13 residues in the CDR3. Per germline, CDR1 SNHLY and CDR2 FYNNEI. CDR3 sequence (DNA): TGTGCCAGCAGTGAATGGGGTAGCCTCACGCAGTATTTT. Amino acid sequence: CASSEWGSLTQYF.

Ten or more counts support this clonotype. The CDR3 nucleotides read TGCAGTGCTTCTGGGGGGACAACTAATGAAAAACTGTTTTTT. Translated: CSASGGTTNEKLFF. V gene TRBV20-1 combines with J gene TRBJ1-4; weak D call: TRBD1 (5 bases). Per germline, CDR1 DFQATT and CDR2 SNEGSKA (reference sequence). The V end lost 5 bases, the J end lost 0 bases, and 10 bases lay between the germline ends. CDR3 length: 14 residues.

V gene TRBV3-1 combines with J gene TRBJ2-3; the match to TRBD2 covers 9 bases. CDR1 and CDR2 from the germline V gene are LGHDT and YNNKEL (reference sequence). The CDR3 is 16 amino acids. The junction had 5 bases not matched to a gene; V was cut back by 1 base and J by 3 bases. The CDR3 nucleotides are TGTGCCAGCAGCCAAGCGGGCGGGAGGGAAACAGATACGCAGTATTTT. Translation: CASSQAGGRETDTQYF.

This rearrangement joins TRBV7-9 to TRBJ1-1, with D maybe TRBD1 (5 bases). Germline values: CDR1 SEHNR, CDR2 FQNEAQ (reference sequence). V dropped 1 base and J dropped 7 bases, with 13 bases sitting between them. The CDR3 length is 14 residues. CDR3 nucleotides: TGTGCCAGCAGCTTAGGTGACGGGGGTAATGAAGCTTTCTTT. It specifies CASSLGDGGNEAFF.

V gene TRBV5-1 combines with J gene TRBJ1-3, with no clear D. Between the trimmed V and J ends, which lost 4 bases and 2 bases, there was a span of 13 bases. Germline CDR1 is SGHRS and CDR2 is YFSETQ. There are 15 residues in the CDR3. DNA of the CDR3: TGCGCCAGCAGCCCGCTCGGGTTCCCTGGAAACACCATATATTTT. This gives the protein CASSPLGFPGNTIYF.

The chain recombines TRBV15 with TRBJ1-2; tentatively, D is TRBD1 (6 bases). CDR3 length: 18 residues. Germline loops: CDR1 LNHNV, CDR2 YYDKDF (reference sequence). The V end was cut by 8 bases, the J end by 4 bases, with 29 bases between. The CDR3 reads CATPSPGTTGSMPYGYTF. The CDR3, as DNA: TGTGCCACCCCCTCACCTGGGACCACAGGGTCCATGCCCTATGGCTACACCTTC.

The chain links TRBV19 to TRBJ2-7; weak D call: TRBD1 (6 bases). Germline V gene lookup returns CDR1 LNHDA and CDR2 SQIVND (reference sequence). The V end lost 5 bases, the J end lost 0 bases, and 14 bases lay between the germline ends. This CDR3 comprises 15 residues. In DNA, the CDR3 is TGTGCCAGTAGTGTAAGCTGGGACACCTCCTACGAGCAGTACTTC. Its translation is CASSVSWDTSYEQYF.

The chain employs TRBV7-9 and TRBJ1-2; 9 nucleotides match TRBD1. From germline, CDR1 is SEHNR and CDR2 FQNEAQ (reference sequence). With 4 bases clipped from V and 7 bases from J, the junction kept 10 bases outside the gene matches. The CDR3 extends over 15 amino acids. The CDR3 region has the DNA TGTGCCAGCAGCTCCCCCCGGGACAGGGAGGGTGGCTACACCTTC. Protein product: CASSSPRDREGGYTF.

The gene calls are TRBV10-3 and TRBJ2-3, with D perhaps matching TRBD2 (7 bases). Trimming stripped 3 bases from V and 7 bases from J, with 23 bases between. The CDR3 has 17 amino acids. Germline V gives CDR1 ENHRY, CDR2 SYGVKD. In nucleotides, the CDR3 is TGTGCCATCAGTGATCCCGACGGGGGGCAGATTTCCTATACGCAGTATTTT. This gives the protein CAISDPDGGQISYTQYF.

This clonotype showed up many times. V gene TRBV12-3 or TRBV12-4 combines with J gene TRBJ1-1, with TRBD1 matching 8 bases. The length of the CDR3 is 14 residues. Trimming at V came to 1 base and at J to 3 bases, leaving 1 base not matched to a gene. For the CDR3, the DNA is TGTGCCAGCAGTTTAGGACAGGGGCACACTGAAGCTTTCTTT. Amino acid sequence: CASSLGQGHTEAFF.

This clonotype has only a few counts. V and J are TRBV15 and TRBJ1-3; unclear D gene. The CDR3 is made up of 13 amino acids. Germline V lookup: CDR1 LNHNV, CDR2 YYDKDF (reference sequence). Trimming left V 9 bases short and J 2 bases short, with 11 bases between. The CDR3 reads CATKVQTGNTIYF. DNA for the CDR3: TGTGCCACAAAAGTACAAACTGGAAACACCATATATTTT. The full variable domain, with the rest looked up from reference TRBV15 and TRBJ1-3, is DAMVIQNPRYQVTQFGKPVTLSCSQTLNHNVMYWYQQKSSQAPKLLFHYYDKDFNNEADTPDNFQSRRPNTSFCFLDIRSPGLGDTAMYLCATKVQTGNTIYFGEGSWLTVV.

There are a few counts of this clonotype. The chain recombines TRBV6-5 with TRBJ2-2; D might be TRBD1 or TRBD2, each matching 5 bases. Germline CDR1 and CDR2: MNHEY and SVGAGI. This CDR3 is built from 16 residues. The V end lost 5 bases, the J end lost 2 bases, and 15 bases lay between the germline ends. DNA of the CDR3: TGTGCCAGCAGTCACCGGGACCGGGATAACACCGGGGAGCTGTTTTTT. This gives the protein CASSHRDRDNTGELFF.

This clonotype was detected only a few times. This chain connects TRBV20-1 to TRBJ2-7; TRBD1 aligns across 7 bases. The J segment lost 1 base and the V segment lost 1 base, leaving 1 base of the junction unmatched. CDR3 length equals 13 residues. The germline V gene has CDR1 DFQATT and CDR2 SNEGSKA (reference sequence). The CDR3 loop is CSARGDSSYEQYF. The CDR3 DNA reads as TGCAGTGCTAGAGGGGACAGTTCCTACGAGCAGTACTTC.

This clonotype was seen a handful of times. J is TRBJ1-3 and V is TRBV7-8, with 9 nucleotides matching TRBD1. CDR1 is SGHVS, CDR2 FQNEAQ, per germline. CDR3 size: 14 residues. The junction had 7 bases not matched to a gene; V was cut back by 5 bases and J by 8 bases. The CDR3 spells CASSLTGGSDTIYF. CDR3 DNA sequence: TGTGCCAGCAGCCTTACAGGGGGCTCGGACACCATATATTTT.